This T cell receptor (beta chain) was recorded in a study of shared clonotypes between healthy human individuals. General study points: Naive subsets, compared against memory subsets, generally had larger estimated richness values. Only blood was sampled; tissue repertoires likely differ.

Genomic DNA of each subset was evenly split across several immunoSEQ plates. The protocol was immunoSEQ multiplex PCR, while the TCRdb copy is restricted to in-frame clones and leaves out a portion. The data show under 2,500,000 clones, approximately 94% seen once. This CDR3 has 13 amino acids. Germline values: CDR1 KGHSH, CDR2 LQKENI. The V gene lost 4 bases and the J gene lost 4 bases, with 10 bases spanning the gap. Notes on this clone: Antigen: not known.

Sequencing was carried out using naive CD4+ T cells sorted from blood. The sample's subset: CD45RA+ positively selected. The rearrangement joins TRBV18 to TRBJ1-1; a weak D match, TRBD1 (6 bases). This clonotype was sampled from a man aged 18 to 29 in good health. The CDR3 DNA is TGTGCCAGCTCACAGGGGGTAGGCACTGAAGCTTTCTTT. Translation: CASSQGVGTEAFF. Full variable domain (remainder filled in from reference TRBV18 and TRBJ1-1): NAGVMQNPRHLVRRRGQEARLRCSPMKGHSHVYWYRQLPEEGLKFMVYLQKENIIDESGMPKERFSAEFPKEGPSILRIQQVVRGDSAAYFCASSQGVGTEAFFGQGTRLTVV.